This T cell receptor (beta chain) is drawn from a study of response to subunit inactivated influenza vaccine. MiXCR, run by TCRdb on the RT-PCR reads, gives a single entry per CDR3 protein. Seen here are about 170,000 distinct CDR3 sequences, about 12% observed once, and the top ten hold around 28%. CDR1 is SGDLS and CDR2 is YYNGEE in the germline V gene. The CDR3 is 16 residues long. V shed 4 bases, J shed 0 bases, and the junction held 6 bases outside the gene matches. Turning to this clonotype: Its antigen is as yet unknown.

Regarding the study as a whole: Each seasonal flu vaccination may recruit only limited new T cells, authors suggested.

The sample was also linked to a second study, of T cells expressing NK-cell markers. That report adds: TCR beta cDNA was generated via 5'RACE template switching incorporating UMIs.

The chain employs TRBV9 and TRBJ2-1; 8 nucleotides match TRBD2. The sequence was obtained from a man aged 50 to 60 who received an inactivated influenza vaccine. This sample comprised CD8+ T cells sorted from PBMCs, obtained roughly 12 days after vaccination. The CDR3 reads CASSPGGAASYNEQFF. The CDR3 DNA is TGTGCCAGCAGCCCCGGGGGGGCGGCCTCCTACAATGAGCAGTTCTTC.